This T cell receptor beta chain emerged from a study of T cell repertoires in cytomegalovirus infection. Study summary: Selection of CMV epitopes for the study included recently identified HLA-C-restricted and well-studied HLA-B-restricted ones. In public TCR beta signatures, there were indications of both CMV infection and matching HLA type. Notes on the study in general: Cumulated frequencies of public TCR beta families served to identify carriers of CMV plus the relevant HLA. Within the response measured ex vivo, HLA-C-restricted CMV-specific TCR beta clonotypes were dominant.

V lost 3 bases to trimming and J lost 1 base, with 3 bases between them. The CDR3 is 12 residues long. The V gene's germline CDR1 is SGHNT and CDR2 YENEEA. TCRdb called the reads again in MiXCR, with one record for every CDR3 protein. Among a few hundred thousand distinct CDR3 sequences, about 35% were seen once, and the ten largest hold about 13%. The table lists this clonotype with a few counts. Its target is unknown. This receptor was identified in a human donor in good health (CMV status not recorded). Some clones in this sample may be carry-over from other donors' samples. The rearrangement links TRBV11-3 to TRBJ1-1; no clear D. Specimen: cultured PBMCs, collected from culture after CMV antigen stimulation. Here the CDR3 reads CASSFTNTEAFF. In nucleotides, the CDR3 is TGTGCCAGCAGCTTTACGAACACTGAAGCTTTCTTT.